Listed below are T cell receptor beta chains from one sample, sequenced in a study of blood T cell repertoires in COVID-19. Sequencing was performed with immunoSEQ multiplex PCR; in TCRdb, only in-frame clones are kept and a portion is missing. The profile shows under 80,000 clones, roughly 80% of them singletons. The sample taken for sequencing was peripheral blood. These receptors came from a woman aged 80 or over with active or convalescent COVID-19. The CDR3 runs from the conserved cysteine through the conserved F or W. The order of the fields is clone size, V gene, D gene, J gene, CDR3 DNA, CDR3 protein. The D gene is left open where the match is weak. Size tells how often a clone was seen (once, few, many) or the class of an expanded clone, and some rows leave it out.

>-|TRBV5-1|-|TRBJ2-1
TGCGCCAGCAGCTTCGGCGGGAACCCCTCCTACAATGAGCAGTTCTTC
CASSFGGNPSYNEQFF
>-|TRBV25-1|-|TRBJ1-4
TGTGCCAGCAGCCCGTGGGACGGCGGGAGTAATGAAAAACTGTTTTTT
CASSPWDGGSNEKLFF
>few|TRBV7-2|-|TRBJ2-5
TGTGCCAGCAACCCAAGGTGGGGGCCAGAGACCCAGTACTTC
CASNPRWGPETQYF
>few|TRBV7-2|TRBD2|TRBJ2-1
TGTGCCAGCAGCTTAGGACTAGCGGGAGGTTGGAATGAGCAGTTCTTC
CASSLGLAGGWNEQFF
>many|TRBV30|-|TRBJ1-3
TGTGCCTGCTCTCAAGGGACTTCCGGAAACACCATATATTTT
CACSQGTSGNTIYF
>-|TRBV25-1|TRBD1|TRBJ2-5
TGTGCCAGCAGTGCGGACAGGGGTTTCGTAAGGGGCCAGTACTTC
CASSADRGFVRGQYF
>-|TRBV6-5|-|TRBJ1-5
TGTGCCAGCGGACGGGATAGCAATCAGCCCCAGCATTTT
CASGRDSNQPQHF
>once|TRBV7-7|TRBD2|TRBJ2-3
TGTGCTAGCAGCCCGGTCGCGGGGGGCCCAGATACGCAGTATTTT
CASSPVAGGPDTQYF
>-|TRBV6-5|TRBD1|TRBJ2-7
TGTGCCAGCAAGTTCGGACAGGGGAGGGACGAGCAGTACTTC
CASKFGQGRDEQYF
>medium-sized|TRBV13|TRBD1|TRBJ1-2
TGTGCCAGCAGCTTACGTGCCCCCGGGACAGACGATGGCTACACCTTC
CASSLRAPGTDDGYTF
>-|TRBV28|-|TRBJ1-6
TGTGCCAGCAGTTTAGGGGGGACTAATTCACCCCTCCACTTT
CASSLGGTNSPLHF
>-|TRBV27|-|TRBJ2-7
TGTGCCAGCACCTACCTGGAGGAGTCCTACGAGCAGTACTTC
CASTYLEESYEQYF
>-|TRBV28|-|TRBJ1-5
TGTGCCAGCAGTTTCACGACTAGATCACTAAATCAGCCCCAGCATTTT
CASSFTTRSLNQPQHF
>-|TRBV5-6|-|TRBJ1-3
TGTGCCAGCAGCTTGGGGCTGGTCTCTGGAAACACCATATATTTT
CASSLGLVSGNTIYF
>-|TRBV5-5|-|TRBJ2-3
TGTGCCAGCAGCTTGATCGTGTCAGGCACAGATACGCAGTATTTT
CASSLIVSGTDTQYF
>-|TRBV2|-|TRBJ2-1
TGTGCCAGCAGTTCGGACTTCCATGAGCAGTTCTTC
CASSSDFHEQFF
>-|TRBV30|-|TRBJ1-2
TGTGCCTGGACGGTATCACGGGGGAACTATGGCTACACCTTC
CAWTVSRGNYGYTF
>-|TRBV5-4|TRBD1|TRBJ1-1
TGTGCCAGCAGCCTACAGGGGGGTGAGACTGAAGCTTTCTTT
CASSLQGGETEAFF
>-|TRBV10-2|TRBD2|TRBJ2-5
TGCGCCAGCAGTCGGACTAGCGGGGTACAAGAGACCCAGTACTTC
CASSRTSGVQETQYF
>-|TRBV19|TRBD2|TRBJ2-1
TGTGCCAGTAGTCAACTCCTGACTAGCGGGAGTAATGAGCAGTTCTTC
CASSQLLTSGSNEQFF
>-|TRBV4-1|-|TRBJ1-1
TGCGCCAGCAGCCTATCGGAAGGGTCCTGGGGAGATACTGAAGCTTTCTTT
CASSLSEGSWGDTEAFF
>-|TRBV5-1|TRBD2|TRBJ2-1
TGCGCCAGCAGCCCGGGACTAGCGGGGGTTAATGAGCAGTTCTTC
CASSPGLAGVNEQFF
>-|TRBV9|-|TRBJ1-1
TGTGCCAGCAGCGCTCCTAGCGGAGGGCGGGCCACTGAAGCTTTCTTT
CASSAPSGGRATEAFF
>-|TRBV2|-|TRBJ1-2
TGTGCCAGCAGTGATATTGGGCAGGGTGATGGCTACACCTTC
CASSDIGQGDGYTF
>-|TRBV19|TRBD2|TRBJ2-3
TGTGCCAGTACACACCGGCCCACCCGAGCGGGGGGGCCCCGCACAGATACGCAGTATTTT
CASTHRPTRAGGPRTDTQYF
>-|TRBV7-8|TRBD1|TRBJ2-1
TGTGCCAGCAGCTCAGGGGGTCAGCGGCAGACCTACAATGAGCAGTTCTTC
CASSSGGQRQTYNEQFF
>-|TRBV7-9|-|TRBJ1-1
TGTGCCAGCAGCTTACAGGGAGGGAACACTGAAGCTTTCTTT
CASSLQGGNTEAFF
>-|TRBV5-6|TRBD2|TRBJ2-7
TGTGCCAGCAGCTCTGGGACTAGCGGGAACTACGAGCAGTACTTC
CASSSGTSGNYEQYF
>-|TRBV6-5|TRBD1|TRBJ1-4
TGTGCCAGCAGAGAGGACAGGGGCCAGGCTGAAAAACTGTTTTTT
CASREDRGQAEKLFF
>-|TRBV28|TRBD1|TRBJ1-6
TGTGCCAGCAGTTTCATTGAGGACAGGGCTTCACCCCTCCACTTT
CASSFIEDRASPLHF
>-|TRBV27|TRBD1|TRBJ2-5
TGTGCCAGCGGGACAGGGAGGGAGACCCAGTACTTC
CASGTGRETQYF
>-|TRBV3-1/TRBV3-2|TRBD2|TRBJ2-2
TGTGCCAGCAGCCACGGAACTAGCGGGGGGCCCTCCGGCACCGGGGAGCTGTTTTTT
CASSHGTSGGPSGTGELFF
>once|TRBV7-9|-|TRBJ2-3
TGTGCCAGCAGCCCATCCACAGATACGCAGTATTTT
CASSPSTDTQYF
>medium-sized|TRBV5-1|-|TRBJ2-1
TGCGCCAGCAGCCCGGGGGGCGTGAGAGATGAGCAGTTCTTC
CASSPGGVRDEQFF
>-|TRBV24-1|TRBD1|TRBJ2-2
TGTGCCACCAGTGATACTCCCGGGACAGGGGAAACCGGGGAGCTGTTTTTT
CATSDTPGTGETGELFF
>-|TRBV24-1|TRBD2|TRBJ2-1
TGTGCCACCAGTGAAAGATCCGGGACTAGAAACAATGAGCAGTTCTTC
CATSERSGTRNNEQFF
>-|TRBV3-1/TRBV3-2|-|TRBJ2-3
TGTGCCAGCAGCCAGGTCGCGCTTGGGCCAGATACGCAGTATTTT
CASSQVALGPDTQYF
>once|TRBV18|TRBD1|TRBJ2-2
TGTGCCAGCTCACGAGGGACAGGGCTCACCGGGGAGCTGTTTTTT
CASSRGTGLTGELFF
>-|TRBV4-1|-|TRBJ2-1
TGCGCCAGCAGCCAAGAAGGGGGGGCTAATGAGCAGTTCTTC
CASSQEGGANEQFF
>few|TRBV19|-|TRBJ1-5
TGTGCCAGTACCATTGGAGAGGGGCCCCAGCATTTT
CASTIGEGPQHF
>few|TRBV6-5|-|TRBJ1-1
TGTGCCAGCAGTTACCCAGGGGCGGGCACTGAAGCTTTCTTT
CASSYPGAGTEAFF
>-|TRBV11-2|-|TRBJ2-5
TGTGCCAGCAGCTTAGTAATCGGGCCTAGCGCCGAGACCCAGTACTTC
CASSLVIGPSAETQYF
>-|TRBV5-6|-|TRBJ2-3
TGTGCCAGCAGCTTGTATGGCAGCACAGATACGCAGTATTTT
CASSLYGSTDTQYF
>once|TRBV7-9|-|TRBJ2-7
TGTGCCAGCAGCACGGGGGGAGCAGGGGATCGTGCCTACGAGCAGTACTTC
CASSTGGAGDRAYEQYF